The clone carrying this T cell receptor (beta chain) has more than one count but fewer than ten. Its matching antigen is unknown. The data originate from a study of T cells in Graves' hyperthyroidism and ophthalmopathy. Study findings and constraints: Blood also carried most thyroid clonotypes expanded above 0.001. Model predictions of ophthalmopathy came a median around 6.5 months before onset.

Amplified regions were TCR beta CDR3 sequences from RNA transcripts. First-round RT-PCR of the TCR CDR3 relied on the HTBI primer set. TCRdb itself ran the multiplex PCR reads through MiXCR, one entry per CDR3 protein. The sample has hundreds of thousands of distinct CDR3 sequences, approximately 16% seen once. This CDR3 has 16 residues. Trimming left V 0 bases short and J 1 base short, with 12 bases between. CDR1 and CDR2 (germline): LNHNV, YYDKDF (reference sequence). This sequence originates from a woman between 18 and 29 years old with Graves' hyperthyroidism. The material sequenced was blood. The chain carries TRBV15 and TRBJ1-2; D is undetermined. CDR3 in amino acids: CATSRDLSENNYGYTF. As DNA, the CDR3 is TGTGCCACCAGCAGAGATCTTTCAGAAAATAACTATGGCTACACCTTC.